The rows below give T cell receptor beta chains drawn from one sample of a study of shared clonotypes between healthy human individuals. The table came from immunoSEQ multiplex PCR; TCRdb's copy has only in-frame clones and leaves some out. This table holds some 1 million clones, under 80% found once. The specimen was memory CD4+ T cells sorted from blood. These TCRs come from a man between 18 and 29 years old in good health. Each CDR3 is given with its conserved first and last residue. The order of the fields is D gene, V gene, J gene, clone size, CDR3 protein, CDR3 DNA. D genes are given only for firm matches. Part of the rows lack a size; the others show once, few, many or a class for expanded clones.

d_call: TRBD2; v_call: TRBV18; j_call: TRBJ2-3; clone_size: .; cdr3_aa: CASSPGLAGGTDTQYF; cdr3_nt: TGTGCCAGCTCACCGGGACTAGCGGGGGGCACAGATACGCAGTATTTT
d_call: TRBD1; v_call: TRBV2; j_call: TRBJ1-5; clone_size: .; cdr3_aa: CASNLGGGFQPQHF; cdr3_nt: TGTGCCAGCAATCTAGGGGGCGGGTTCCAGCCCCAGCATTTT
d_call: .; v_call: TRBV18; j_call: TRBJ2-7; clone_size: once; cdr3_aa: CASSPDTGKYEQYF; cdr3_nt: TGTGCCAGCTCACCAGATACCGGGAAGTACGAGCAGTACTTC
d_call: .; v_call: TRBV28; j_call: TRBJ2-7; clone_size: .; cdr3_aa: CASSLILGRESSYEQYF; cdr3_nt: TGTGCCAGCAGTTTAATTTTGGGCAGGGAGAGCTCCTACGAGCAGTACTTC
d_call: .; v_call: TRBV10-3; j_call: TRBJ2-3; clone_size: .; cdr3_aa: CAISLGTVMDTQYF; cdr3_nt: TGTGCCATCAGCCTCGGGACTGTTATGGATACGCAGTATTTT
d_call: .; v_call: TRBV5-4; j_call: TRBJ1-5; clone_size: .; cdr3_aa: CASSLKGSNQPQHF; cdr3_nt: TGTGCCAGCAGCTTGAAGGGCAGCAATCAGCCCCAGCATTTT
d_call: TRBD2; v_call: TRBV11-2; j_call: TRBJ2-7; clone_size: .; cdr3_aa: CASSWTSGGPWEQYF; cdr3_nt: TGTGCCAGCAGTTGGACTAGCGGGGGGCCCTGGGAGCAGTACTTC
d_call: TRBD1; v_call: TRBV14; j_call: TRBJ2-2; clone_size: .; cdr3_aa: CASSQPGTGATGELFF; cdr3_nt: TGTGCCAGCAGCCAGCCCGGGACAGGGGCTACCGGGGAGCTGTTTTTT
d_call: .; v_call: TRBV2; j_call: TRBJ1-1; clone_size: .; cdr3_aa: CASSATASTEAFF; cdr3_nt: TGTGCCAGCAGTGCGACAGCGAGCACTGAAGCTTTCTTT
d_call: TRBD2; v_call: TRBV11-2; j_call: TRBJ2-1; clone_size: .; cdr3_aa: CASSSHPGLAGTNEQFF; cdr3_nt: TGTGCCAGCAGCAGCCACCCGGGACTAGCGGGAACCAATGAGCAGTTCTTC
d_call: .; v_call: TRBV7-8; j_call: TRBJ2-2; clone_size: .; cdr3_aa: CASSPGQYTGELFF; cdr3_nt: TGTGCCAGCAGCCCTGGACAGTACACCGGGGAGCTGTTTTTT
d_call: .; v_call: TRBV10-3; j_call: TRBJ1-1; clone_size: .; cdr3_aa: CAISEGGSNTEAFF; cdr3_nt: TGTGCCATCAGTGAGGGGGGTTCGAACACTGAAGCTTTCTTT
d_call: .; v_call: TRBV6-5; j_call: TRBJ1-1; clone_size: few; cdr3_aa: CASSYSGSKTFF; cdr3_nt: TGTGCCAGCAGTTACTCGGGTAGCAAAACTTTCTTT
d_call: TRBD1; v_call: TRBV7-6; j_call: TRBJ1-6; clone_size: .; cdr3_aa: CASSQRTGDSPLHF; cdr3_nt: TGTGCCAGCAGCCAGCGGACAGGGGATTCACCCCTCCACTTT
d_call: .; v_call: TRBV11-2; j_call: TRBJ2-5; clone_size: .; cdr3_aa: CASSFSGGMGETQYF; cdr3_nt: TGTGCCAGCAGCTTTAGTGGCGGGATGGGGGAGACCCAGTACTTC
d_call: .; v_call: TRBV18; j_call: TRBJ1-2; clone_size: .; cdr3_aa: CASSPSPGNNPNHHSYTF; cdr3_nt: TGTGCCAGCTCACCGAGTCCTGGCAACAACCCAAACCACCACAGCTACACCTTC
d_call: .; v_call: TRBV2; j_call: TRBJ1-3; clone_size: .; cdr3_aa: CASSDYRNTIYF; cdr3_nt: TGTGCCAGCAGTGATTATAGAAACACCATATATTTT
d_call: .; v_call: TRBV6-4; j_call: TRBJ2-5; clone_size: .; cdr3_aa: CASSGARGQETQYF; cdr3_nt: TGTGCCAGCAGTGGGGCCCGGGGCCAAGAGACCCAGTACTTC
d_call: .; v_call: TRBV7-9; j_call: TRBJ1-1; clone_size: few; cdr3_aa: CASSKPALAEAFF; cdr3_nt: TGTGCCAGCAGTAAGCCCGCGCTAGCTGAAGCTTTCTTT
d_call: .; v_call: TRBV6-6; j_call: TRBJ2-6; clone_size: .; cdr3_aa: CASSATASSGANVLTF; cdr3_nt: TGTGCCAGCAGTGCGACGGCAAGCTCTGGGGCCAACGTCCTGACTTTC
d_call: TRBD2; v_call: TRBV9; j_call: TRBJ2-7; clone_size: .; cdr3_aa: CASSVGAGGAKSSYEQYF; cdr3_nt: TGTGCCAGCAGCGTCGGAGCGGGGGGCGCTAAGAGCTCCTACGAGCAGTACTTC
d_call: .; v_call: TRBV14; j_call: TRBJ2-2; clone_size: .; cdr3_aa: CASSQIQLRGPGELFF; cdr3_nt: TGTGCCAGCAGCCAAATTCAACTTCGAGGGCCCGGGGAGCTGTTTTTT
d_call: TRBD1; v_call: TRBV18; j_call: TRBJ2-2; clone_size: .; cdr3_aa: CASSRGQGWTGELFF; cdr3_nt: TGTGCCAGCTCACGCGGACAGGGTTGGACCGGGGAGCTGTTTTTT
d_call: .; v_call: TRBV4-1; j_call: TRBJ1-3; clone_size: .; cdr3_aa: CASSQEGSAGNTIYF; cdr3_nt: TGCGCCAGCAGCCAAGAAGGTTCGGCTGGAAACACCATATATTTT
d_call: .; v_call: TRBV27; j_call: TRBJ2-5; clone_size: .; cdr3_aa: CASSRGGRQETQYF; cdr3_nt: TGTGCCAGCAGCCGGGGAGGTAGGCAAGAGACCCAGTACTTC
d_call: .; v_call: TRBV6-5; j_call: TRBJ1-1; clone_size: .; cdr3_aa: CASSPGTPLIAFF; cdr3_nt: TGTGCCAGCAGCCCCGGGACTCCACTGATCGCTTTCTTT
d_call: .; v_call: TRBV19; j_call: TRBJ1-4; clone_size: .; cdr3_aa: CASGGLTNEKLFF; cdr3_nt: TGTGCCAGTGGGGGGTTAACTAATGAAAAACTGTTTTTT
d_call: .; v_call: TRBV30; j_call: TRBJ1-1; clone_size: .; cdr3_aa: CAWYDRPNTEAFF; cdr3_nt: TGTGCCTGGTATGACAGGCCGAACACTGAAGCTTTCTTT
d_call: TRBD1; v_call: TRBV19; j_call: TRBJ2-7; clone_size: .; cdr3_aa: CASRPGTGNYEQYF; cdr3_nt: TGTGCCAGTAGACCCGGGACAGGGAACTACGAGCAGTACTTC
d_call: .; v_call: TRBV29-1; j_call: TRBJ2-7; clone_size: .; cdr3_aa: CSVDTGSYEQYF; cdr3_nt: TGCAGCGTTGACACGGGCTCCTACGAGCAGTACTTC
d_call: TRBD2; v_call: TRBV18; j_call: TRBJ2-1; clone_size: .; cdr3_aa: CASSPPQVAGRQFF; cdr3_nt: TGTGCCAGCTCACCACCGCAGGTAGCGGGACGACAGTTCTTC
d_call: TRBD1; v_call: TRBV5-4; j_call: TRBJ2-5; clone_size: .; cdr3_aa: CASSFGRGPETQYF; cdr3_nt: TGTGCCAGCAGCTTCGGCAGGGGGCCTGAGACCCAGTACTTC
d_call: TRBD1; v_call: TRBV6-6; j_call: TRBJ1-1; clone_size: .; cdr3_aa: CASSSTGAGTEAFF; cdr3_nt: TGTGCCAGCAGTTCCACAGGGGCTGGGACTGAAGCTTTCTTT
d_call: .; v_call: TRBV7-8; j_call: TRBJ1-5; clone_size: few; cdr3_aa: CASSLVGNQPQHF; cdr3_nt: TGTGCCAGCAGCTTAGTTGGGAATCAGCCCCAGCATTTT
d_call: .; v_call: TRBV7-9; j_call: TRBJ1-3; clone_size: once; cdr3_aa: CASSQSGAGNTIYF; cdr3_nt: TGTGCCAGCAGCCAAAGCGGGGCTGGAAACACCATATATTTT
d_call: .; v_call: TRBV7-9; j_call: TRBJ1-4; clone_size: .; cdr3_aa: CASSGGKGNEKLFF; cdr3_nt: TGTGCCAGCTCCGGGGGGAAGGGTAATGAAAAACTGTTTTTT
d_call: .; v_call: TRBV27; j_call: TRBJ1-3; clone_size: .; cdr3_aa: CASSLSLDTYSGNTIYF; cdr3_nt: TGTGCCAGCAGTTTATCGCTGGACACTTACTCTGGAAACACCATATATTTT
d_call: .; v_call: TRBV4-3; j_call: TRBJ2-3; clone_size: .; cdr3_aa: CASSQAYTSSTDTQYF; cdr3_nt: TGCGCCAGCAGCCAAGCCTACACCTCTAGCACAGATACGCAGTATTTT
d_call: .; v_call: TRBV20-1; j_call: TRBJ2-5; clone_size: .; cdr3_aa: CSAEQETQYF; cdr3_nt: TGCAGTGCAGAGCAAGAGACCCAGTACTTC
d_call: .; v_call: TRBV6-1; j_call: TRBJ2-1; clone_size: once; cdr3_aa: CASSFAGNEQFF; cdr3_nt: TGTGCCAGCAGTTTCGCGGGCAATGAGCAGTTCTTC
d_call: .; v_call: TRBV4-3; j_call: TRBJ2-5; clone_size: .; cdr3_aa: CASSQDYLYQETQYF; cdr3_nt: TGCGCCAGCAGCCAAGATTACCTGTACCAAGAGACCCAGTACTTC